Presented here are 30 T cell receptor beta chains from one specimen sequenced in a study of blood T cell repertoires in COVID-19. Method: immunoSEQ multiplex PCR; TCRdb's copy keeps in-frame clones and lacks some. The table includes around 310,000 clones, over 75% detected once. The specimen was peripheral blood. The receptors originated from a woman aged 30 to 39 with COVID-19, enrolled during active disease.

The V and J genes are TRBV5-5 and TRBJ1-6, with TRBD1 identical over 9 bases. This CDR3 region has 18 residues. Germline V gene lookup returns CDR1 SGHKS and CDR2 YYEKEE (reference sequence). V lost 4 bases, J lost 8 bases, and 16 bases stayed unmatched. CDR3 amino acids: CASSPMVGQGVGHSPLHF. The CDR3, as DNA: TGTGCCAGCAGCCCGATGGTGGGACAGGGAGTAGGTCATTCACCCCTCCACTTT.

V and J are TRBV5-1 and TRBJ2-1; the match to TRBD2 covers 13 bases. From germline, CDR1 is SGHRS and CDR2 YFSETQ. The CDR3 totals 17 residues. Unmatched junction bases numbered 7, after V lost 4 bases and J lost 3 bases. The CDR3 is CASSIRTSGSGYNEQFF. The CDR3 bases are TGCGCCAGCAGCATACGGACTAGCGGGAGTGGCTACAATGAGCAGTTCTTC.

V gene TRBV28 combines with J gene TRBJ2-3, with 12 positions matching TRBD2. Unmatched junction bases numbered 16, after V lost 10 bases and J lost 2 bases. The CDR3 contains 18 residues. In germline, CDR1 is MDHEN, CDR2 SYDVKM. CDR3 nucleotides: TGTGCCACTAAATACACTAGCGGGAGGATCTTGTCCACAGATACGCAGTATTTT. Protein product: CATKYTSGRILSTDTQYF.

V usage is TRBV28 and J usage is TRBJ2-1; 10 bases agree with TRBD2. The germline CDR1 and CDR2 sequences are MDHEN and SYDVKM. This CDR3 comprises 15 residues. V was clipped by 4 bases and J by 8 bases; unmatched bases: 8. CDR3 region: CASSSSGGGRYEQFF. The CDR3 DNA reads TGTGCCAGCAGTTCAAGCGGGGGGGGACGATATGAGCAGTTCTTC.

The chain has TRBV19 and TRBJ1-5; D is ambiguous. With 1 base removed from V and 3 bases from J, the gap between germline ends came to 13 bases. This CDR3 has 16 residues. Per germline, CDR1 LNHDA and CDR2 SQIVND (reference sequence). This CDR3 is CASSIGRGSSNQPQHF. In DNA form, the CDR3 reads TGTGCCAGTAGTATAGGGCGCGGCAGCTCCAATCAGCCCCAGCATTTT.

J is TRBJ2-1 and V is TRBV27, with 11 bases identical to TRBD1. CDR1 is MNHEY and CDR2 is SMNVEV in the germline V gene (reference sequence). The junction had 5 bases not matched to a gene; V was cut back by 3 bases and J by 4 bases. The CDR3 contains 16 residues. CDR3 DNA sequence: TGTGCCAGCAGTTTCTCCGGGACAGGGGGGTACAATGAGCAGTTCTTC. Translation gives CASSFSGTGGYNEQFF.

The CDR3 reads CASSITGGGTEAFF. The CDR3 nucleotides read TGTGCCAGTAGTATCACGGGGGGGGGCACTGAAGCTTTCTTT. The V and J genes are TRBV19 and TRBJ1-1; D might be TRBD1 (5 bases). Trimming took 3 bases from V and 4 from J, leaving 12 bases between them. CDR3 length: 14 residues. Germline V gene sequence: CDR1 LNHDA, CDR2 SQIVND (reference sequence). Using reference TRBV19 and TRBJ1-1 for the parts outside the CDR3, the full variable domain is DGGITQSPKYLFRKEGQNVTLSCEQNLNHDAMYWYRQDPGQGLRLIYYSQIVNDFQKGDIAEGYSVSREKKESFPLTVTSAQKNPTAFYLCASSITGGGTEAFFGQGTRLTVV.

The chain carries TRBV30 and TRBJ1-6; D uncertain. The CDR3 extends over 11 amino acids. V was cut by 3 bases and J by 10 bases, with 7 bases left in between. The germline CDR1 and CDR2 sequences are GTSNPN and SVGIG (reference sequence). The CDR3 DNA sequence: TGTGCCTGGAGGGAGGGCTCACCCCTCCACTTT. The encoded protein is CAWREGSPLHF. Full variable domain (rest looked up from reference TRBV30 and TRBJ1-6): SQTIHQWPATLVQPVGSPLSLECTVEGTSNPNLYWYRQAAGRGLQLLFYSVGIGQISSEVPQNLSASRPQDRQFILSSKKLLLSDSGFYLCAWREGSPLHFGNGTRLTVT.

This sequence joins TRBV7-3 and TRBJ2-3; D possibly corresponds to TRBD1 (6 bases). Germline V gives CDR1 SGHTA, CDR2 FQGTGA. Trimming took off 5 bases at V and 2 bases at J, with 17 bases between the two ends. The CDR3 contains 16 residues. The DNA for the CDR3 is TGTGCCAGCAGCCCAGGGGCCAGGGTTTCCACAGATACGCAGTATTTT. Translation gives CASSPGARVSTDTQYF.

The V gene is TRBV15, the J gene TRBJ2-3; 10 bases map to TRBD2. The CDR3 is 21 amino acids. After removal of 0 bases from V and 5 bases from J, the junction contained 20 bases not matched to a gene. Per the germline V gene, CDR1 is LNHNV and CDR2 is YYDKDF (reference sequence). CDR3 nucleotide sequence: TGTGCCACCAGCAGAGAAAGGCCCCAGGGTCGCCTAGCGGGAGTTAAAGATACGCAGTATTTT. It yields the protein CATSRERPQGRLAGVKDTQYF.

The chain recombines TRBV5-1 with TRBJ2-1; TRBD2 aligns across 9 bases. Germline V CDR1 and CDR2: SGHRS, YFSETQ. This CDR3 comprises 16 residues. V was clipped by 5 bases and J by 3 bases; unmatched bases: 9. CDR3 bases: TGCGCCAGCAGAGGGGATAGCGGGAGTGTCTACAATGAGCAGTTCTTC. It encodes CASRGDSGSVYNEQFF.

The chain couples TRBV7-2 to TRBJ2-3, with 13 nucleotides matching TRBD2. Trimming cost V 6 bases and J 4 bases; bases outside gene matches: 7. The CDR3 loop spans 16 amino acids. In germline, CDR1 is SGHTA, CDR2 FQGNSA. The CDR3 loop is CASSPPGLAGSDTQYF. The CDR3 region has the DNA TGTGCCAGCAGTCCACCGGGACTAGCGGGGTCAGATACGCAGTATTTT.

The chain uses TRBV27 and TRBJ2-7; 7 bases match TRBD1. The V and J ends lost 4 bases and 0 bases, in that order; junction bases with no gene match: 6. The CDR3 has 15 amino acids. Germline V CDR1 and CDR2: MNHEY, SMNVEV (reference sequence). The CDR3 region is CASSSTGTASYEQYF. The CDR3 DNA reads TGTGCCAGCAGTTCCACCGGGACAGCCTCCTACGAGCAGTACTTC.

This chain joins TRBV2 and TRBJ1-2, with 8 bases fitting TRBD1. The CDR3 is 13 amino acids. The germline V gene encodes CDR1 SNHLY and CDR2 FYNNEI. J gave up 9 bases and V 4 bases, and 7 bases lay outside the gene matches. The CDR3 DNA sequence: TGTGCCAGCAGTGTCGACAGGGGCTGGAGCTACACCTTC. This codes for CASSVDRGWSYTF. The complete variable domain, with remaining parts taken from reference TRBV2 and TRBJ1-2, reads EPEVTQTPSHQVTQMGQEVILRCVPISNHLYFYWYRQILGQKVEFLVSFYNNEISEKSEIFDDQFSVERPDGSNFTLKIRSTKLEDSAMYFCASSVDRGWSYTFGSGTRLTVV.

This clone was observed once. The CDR3 DNA is TGCGCCAGCAGCCAGGCCCCTAGCGGGAAGAACACCGGGGAGCTGTTTTTT. This gives the protein CASSQAPSGKNTGELFF. The V call is TRBV4-1, the J call TRBJ2-2; 9 bases agree with TRBD2. Germline trimming cut 3 bases from V and 1 base from J; bases unmatched to any gene: 6. CDR1 and CDR2 (germline): MGHRA, YSYEKL. The CDR3 is 17 amino acids.

The chain recombines TRBV5-4 with TRBJ2-7, with a tentative D call TRBD2 (6 bases). The V end lost 4 bases, the J end lost 7 bases, and 24 bases lay between the germline ends. The germline gives CDR1 SGHNT, CDR2 YYREEE (reference sequence). CDR3 size: 16 residues. The DNA for the CDR3 is TGTGCCAGCAGCGCCCCTCGGGTTGGGGGGAACTATGAGCAGTACTTC. It is translated as CASSAPRVGGNYEQYF. Based on the CDR3 plus reference TRBV5-4 and TRBJ2-7, the full variable domain is ETGVTQSPTHLIKTRGQQVTLRCSSQSGHNTVSWYQQALGQGPQFIFQYYREEENGRGNFPPRFSGLQFPNYSSELNVNALELDDSALYLCASSAPRVGGNYEQYFGPGTRLTVT.

The rearrangement uses TRBV4-3 and TRBJ2-7, with 14 bases fitting TRBD2. CDR1 is LGHNA and CDR2 is YSLEER in the germline V gene. Losses at the gene ends were 0 bases for V and 2 bases for J; bases not matched to a gene: 9. The CDR3 is 19 residues long. The CDR3 reads CASSQEGTSGSSPPYEQYF. The CDR3 DNA reads TGCGCCAGCAGCCAAGAAGGGACTAGCGGGAGTTCTCCCCCCTACGAGCAGTACTTC.

The chain joins TRBV11-2 to TRBJ2-5, with 9 bases that match TRBD1. CDR3 length: 15 amino acids. The germline gives CDR1 SGHAT, CDR2 FQNNGV. V was clipped by 4 bases and J by 5 bases; unmatched bases: 8. The DNA of the CDR3 is TGTGCCAGCAGCTGGATGGACAGGGGTGCCGAGACCCAGTACTTC. This sequence encodes CASSWMDRGAETQYF.

This chain joins TRBV15 and TRBJ2-7; D remains unclear. Deletions cut 1 base from V and 2 bases from J, with 9 bases between. There are 14 residues in the CDR3. The germline gives CDR1 LNHNV, CDR2 YYDKDF (reference sequence). CDR3 amino acids: CATSRVARTYEQYF. CDR3 sequence (DNA): TGTGCCACCAGCAGAGTCGCCAGAACCTACGAGCAGTACTTC.

This clone has just one count. The chain couples TRBV11-2 to TRBJ2-7, with TRBD2 identical over 9 bases. This CDR3 is built from 16 residues. In germline, CDR1 is SGHAT, CDR2 FQNNGV. With V trimmed by 4 bases and J by 0 bases, 7 bases remained unmatched. DNA of the CDR3: TGTGCCAGCAGCTCCCTTACTAGCGGGCTCTCCTACGAGCAGTACTTC. This gives the protein CASSSLTSGLSYEQYF. The full variable domain, in which reference TRBV11-2 and TRBJ2-7 provide the parts outside the CDR3, is EAGVAQSPRYKIIEKRQSVAFWCNPISGHATLYWYQQILGQGPKLLIQFQNNGVVDDSQLPKDRFSAERLKGVDSTLKIQPAKLEDSAVYLCASSSLTSGLSYEQYFGPGTRLTVT.

The chain recombines TRBV19 with TRBJ1-3; 7 bases match TRBD1. This CDR3 is 12 amino acids long. Germline loops: CDR1 LNHDA, CDR2 SQIVND (reference sequence). Unmatched junction bases numbered 0, after V lost 2 bases and J lost 8 bases. CDR3 bases: TGTGCCAGTAGTATACAGGGGGACACCATATATTTT. This gives the protein CASSIQGDTIYF.

The chain combines TRBV28 with TRBJ1-5; D is possibly TRBD1 (6 bases). The ends were cut back, 0 bases at V and 2 bases at J, with 11 bases in the middle. CDR3 length equals 16 residues. Germline V gene lookup returns CDR1 MDHEN and CDR2 SYDVKM. The CDR3 loop reads CASSLWAPGGNQPQHF. The CDR3 bases are TGTGCCAGCAGTTTATGGGCCCCAGGGGGCAATCAGCCCCAGCATTTT.

This chain links TRBV30 with TRBJ1-5; no reliable D call. The germline gives CDR1 GTSNPN, CDR2 SVGIG (reference sequence). Deletions cut 2 bases from V and 9 bases from J, with 11 bases between. The CDR3 has 12 amino acids. CDR3 sequence: CAWSLGGRPQHF. In DNA, the CDR3 is TGTGCCTGGAGTCTGGGAGGACGGCCCCAGCATTTT. The complete variable domain, with remaining parts taken from reference TRBV30 and TRBJ1-5, reads SQTIHQWPATLVQPVGSPLSLECTVEGTSNPNLYWYRQAAGRGLQLLFYSVGIGQISSEVPQNLSASRPQDRQFILSSKKLLLSDSGFYLCAWSLGGRPQHFGDGTRLSIL.

The chain carries TRBV5-4 and TRBJ2-3, with D possibly TRBD1 on 5 matching bases. V dropped 2 bases and J dropped 0 bases, with 7 bases sitting between them. The germline gives CDR1 SGHNT, CDR2 YYREEE (reference sequence). The CDR3 runs 14 residues. CDR3 coding DNA: TGTGCCAGCAGCTTCCAGGGTAGCACAGATACGCAGTATTTT. As protein: CASSFQGSTDTQYF.

This chain connects TRBV7-2 to TRBJ2-2, with 7 bases that match TRBD1. The germline V gene has CDR1 SGHTA and CDR2 FQGNSA. The CDR3 has 14 residues. J lost 7 bases, V lost 5 bases, and 7 bases had no gene match. The CDR3 region has the DNA TGTGCCAGCAGCACAGACAGGGTGAGCGGGGAGCTGTTTTTT. Its translation is CASSTDRVSGELFF.

V usage is TRBV18 and J usage is TRBJ2-1; 9 bases align to TRBD1. The CDR3 contains 14 residues. CDR1 KGHSH and CDR2 LQKENI come from the germline V gene. Germline trimming cut 5 bases from V and 13 bases from J; bases unmatched to any gene: 12. This chain's CDR3 is CASSGTGTGKDQFF. CDR3 in DNA: TGTGCCAGCTCAGGGACCGGGACAGGGAAGGATCAGTTCTTC.

The chain is built from TRBV30 and TRBJ2-2, with TRBD2 identical over 7 bases. The CDR3 sequence is 15 residues long. CDR1 and CDR2 (germline): GTSNPN, SVGIG (reference sequence). J gave up 4 bases and V 3 bases, and 8 bases lay outside the gene matches. This CDR3 is CAWSAWEGGTGELFF. CDR3 DNA: TGTGCCTGGAGCGCGTGGGAGGGCGGCACCGGGGAGCTGTTTTTT.

This clone turned up a few times. The rearrangement links TRBV5-4 to TRBJ1-2; 7 bases match TRBD1. The CDR3 runs to 12 residues. The V and J ends lost 8 bases and 4 bases, in that order; junction bases with no gene match: 5. Germline CDR1 and CDR2: SGHNT and YYREEE (reference sequence). The CDR3 DNA is TGTGCCAGTGGCCGGGACAGCTATGGCTACACCTTC. It is translated as CASGRDSYGYTF.

The chain is built from TRBV6-6 and TRBJ1-2, with a tentative D call TRBD1 (6 bases). The V gene lost 5 bases and the J gene lost 4 bases, with 17 bases spanning the gap. CDR1 is MNHNY, CDR2 SVGAGI, per germline (reference sequence). The CDR3 consists of 15 residues. The CDR3 region is CASSTWTAAGYGYTF. The CDR3 bases are TGTGCCAGCAGTACTTGGACAGCGGCGGGCTATGGCTACACCTTC.

In DNA, the CDR3 is TGTGCCAGCAGCGCCGGACTAGCGGGAGTCAATGAGCAGTTCTTC. It encodes CASSAGLAGVNEQFF. This sequence joins TRBV3-1 (or the pseudogene TRBV3-2) and TRBJ2-1; 13 nucleotides line up with TRBD2. The CDR3 consists of 15 residues. Germline lookup yields CDR1 LGHDT and CDR2 YNNKEL (reference sequence). J lost 6 bases, V lost 5 bases, and 4 bases had no gene match.